The 32 T cell receptor beta chains below come from one sample, sequenced in a study of T cells in Graves' hyperthyroidism and ophthalmopathy. Amplification of TCR beta CDR3 regions used RNA as the template. The primer set for the first-round RT-PCR of the TCR CDR3 was HTBI. TCRdb re-called the multiplex PCR reads through MiXCR, storing one row per CDR3 protein. The table includes a few hundred thousand distinct CDR3 sequences, about 45% detected once. The sequenced sample was peripheral blood or thyroid tissue (not recorded which). Receptors originate from a woman between 18 and 30 years old with Graves' hyperthyroidism.

This rearrangement joins TRBV9 to TRBJ2-7, with D tentatively TRBD2 (6 bases). Germline loops: CDR1 SGDLS, CDR2 YYNGEE. V was trimmed by 3 bases and J by 6 bases, leaving 10 bases between them. The CDR3 is 12 residues long. The CDR3 DNA sequence: TGTGCCAGCAGCGGACCGGAGGGCGAGCAGTACTTC. This encodes CASSGPEGEQYF.

This chain joins TRBV12-3 or TRBV12-4 and TRBJ1-3; no clear D gene. Trimming removed 4 bases from V and 3 bases from J, with 16 bases in between. This CDR3 is 16 amino acids long. The CDR3 loop is CASSSHGGSIGNTIYF. The CDR3 coding sequence is TGTGCCAGCAGTTCCCACGGAGGATCGATTGGAAACACCATATATTTT.

This chain uses TRBV15 with TRBJ2-2; TRBD2 matches 8 bases. This CDR3 has 16 residues. Germline V gene data show CDR1 as LNHNV and CDR2 as YYDKDF (reference sequence). Trimming cost V 0 bases and J 9 bases; bases outside gene matches: 9. The CDR3 DNA reads as TGTGCCACCAGCAGAGATCTCGTTAGCGGGGACCGGGAGCTGTTTTTT. Translating it yields CATSRDLVSGDRELFF.

About this clonotype itself: A much larger clone sits a single nucleotide away, making a read error possible. The chain carries TRBV19 and TRBJ1-1; no reliable D call. The germline CDR1 and CDR2 sequences are LNHDA and SQIVND (reference sequence). V was clipped by 3 bases and J by 3 bases, with 14 bases between them. The CDR3 length is 15 residues. Here the CDR3 DNA reads TGTGCCAGTAGTATCAAGAGCTCCATGGACACTGAAGCTTTCTTT. Protein sequence: CASSIKSSMDTEAFF.

This sequence joins TRBV29-1 and TRBJ1-1; 9 bases are shared with TRBD1. Unmatched junction bases numbered 10, after V lost 3 bases and J lost 5 bases. The CDR3 contains 15 residues. Germline V lookup: CDR1 SQVTM, CDR2 ANQGSEA. The CDR3 nucleotides are TGCAGCGTTGACCAACATACAGGGGGCTGGACTGAAGCTTTCTTT. It specifies CSVDQHTGGWTEAFF.

This clonotype was detected ten times or more. The rearrangement uses TRBV6-2 or TRBV6-3 and TRBJ1-1, with a weak D call TRBD1 (6 bases). This CDR3 comprises 16 residues. V was cut by 0 bases and J by 4 bases, with 15 bases left in between. The germline V gene has CDR1 MNHEY and CDR2 SVGEGT. Written as DNA, the CDR3 is TGTGCCAGCAGTTACTCTTGGACAGCGAGAGTCACTGAAGCTTTCTTT. It codes for CASSYSWTARVTEAFF.

V is TRBV25-1 and J is TRBJ2-7; 7 bases agree with TRBD2. V was clipped by 10 bases and J by 0 bases; unmatched bases: 3. This CDR3 has 12 amino acids. From germline, CDR1 is MGHDK and CDR2 SYGVNS. The CDR3: CATREASYEQYF. CDR3 DNA: TGTGCCACCCGGGAGGCCTCCTACGAGCAGTACTTC.

Many counts were recorded for this clonotype. The chain has TRBV7-2 and TRBJ2-2; possibly TRBD2 for D (6 bases). CDR3 length: 15 residues. Germline V gives CDR1 SGHTA, CDR2 FQGNSA. Trimming cost V 3 bases and J 5 bases, with 13 bases left between them. This CDR3 is CASSFRTLATGELFF. In DNA, the CDR3 is TGTGCCAGCAGCTTCCGCACTCTAGCGACCGGGGAGCTGTTTTTT.

This rearrangement joins TRBV7-2 to TRBJ2-6; weak D call: TRBD2 (6 bases). V lost 1 base, J lost 0 bases, and 10 bases lay in between. The CDR3 sequence is 17 residues long. CDR1 and CDR2 from the germline V gene are SGHTA and FQGNSA. Here the CDR3 DNA reads TGTGCCAGCAGCTTAGTGGGAGGACTCTCTGGGGCCAACGTCCTGACTTTC. Its protein is CASSLVGGLSGANVLTF.

This chain links TRBV7-3 with TRBJ1-2, with 9 bases lining up with TRBD1. This CDR3 comprises 14 residues. Germline CDR1 SGHTA, CDR2 FQGTGA. The V gene end was trimmed by 6 bases and the J gene end by 5 bases; junction bases not matched to a gene: 7. CDR3 protein: CASRAGQGKYGYTF. The CDR3 DNA reads TGTGCCAGCAGGGCGGGACAGGGAAAGTATGGCTACACCTTC.

The chain carries TRBV6-6 and TRBJ2-3; D not certain. The CDR3 is made up of 12 amino acids. Trimming took 5 bases from V and 4 from J, leaving 7 bases between them. CDR1 and CDR2 from the germline V gene are MNHNY and SVGAGI (reference sequence). CDR3 sequence: CASSQEPDTQYF. CDR3 nucleotide sequence: TGTGCCAGCAGTCAAGAGCCAGATACGCAGTATTTT.

This chain joins TRBV20-1 and TRBJ1-2; D not certain. This CDR3 has 13 amino acids. The V gene's germline CDR1 is DFQATT and CDR2 SNEGSKA (reference sequence). V dropped 6 bases and J dropped 3 bases, with 14 bases sitting between them. CDR3 DNA: TGCAGTGCCTCAAGCGGGAATGACTATGGCTACACCTTC. This encodes CSASSGNDYGYTF.

This chain uses TRBV7-2 with TRBJ1-4; D is unresolved. This CDR3 has 16 amino acids. With 1 base removed from V and 5 bases from J, the gap between germline ends came to 14 bases. Per the germline V gene, CDR1 is SGHTA and CDR2 is FQGNSA. The CDR3 is CASSLVGSHYNEKLFF. CDR3 DNA: TGTGCCAGCAGCTTAGTCGGCAGCCACTACAATGAAAAACTGTTTTTT.

Written as DNA, the CDR3 is TGTGCCAGCAGCTTAGGCCTCGGGAACTCTAATAGCAATCAGCCCCAGCATTTT. Translation: CASSLGLGNSNSNQPQHF. This chain connects TRBV7-9 to TRBJ1-5, with D uncertain. The V gene lost 1 base and the J gene lost 0 bases, with 16 bases spanning the gap. The CDR3 is 18 residues long. Germline lookup yields CDR1 SEHNR and CDR2 FQNEAQ (reference sequence). Full variable domain (outside the CDR3, taken from reference TRBV7-9 and TRBJ1-5): DTGVSQNPRHKITKRGQNVTFRCDPISEHNRLYWYRQTLGQGPEFLTYFQNEAQLEKSRLLSDRFSAERPKGSFSTLEIQRTEQGDSAMYLCASSLGLGNSNSNQPQHFGDGTRLSIL.

The chain employs TRBV9 and TRBJ2-3, with unresolved D. V lost 4 bases and J lost 0, with 12 bases in between. The germline CDR1 and CDR2 sequences are SGDLS and YYNGEE. The CDR3 length is 15 residues. DNA for the CDR3: TGTGCCAGCAGCTCAACTTTGGGTAGCACAGATACGCAGTATTTT. Its translation is CASSSTLGSTDTQYF.

As regards this clonotype: At one of its ends the junction is not consistent with the germline gene, which may arise from a read error. V gene TRBV7-3 combines with J gene TRBJ1-1; 7 positions agree with TRBD1. The CDR3 sequence is 15 residues long. The V gene's germline CDR1 is SGHTA and CDR2 FQGTGA. This CDR3 reads CASSTRQGAANEAFF. In DNA form, the CDR3 reads TGCGCCAGCAGCACCCGACAGGGCGCGGCTAATGAAGCTTTCTTT.

Only a few counts were recorded for this clonotype. The chain has TRBV7-9 and TRBJ2-6; D ambiguous. Between the trimmed V and J ends, which lost 5 bases and 11 bases, there was a span of 4 bases. Germline-derived CDR1 and CDR2 are SEHNR and FQNEAQ (reference sequence). The CDR3 is 10 amino acids. The CDR3 region is CASSLDVLTF. In nucleotides, the CDR3 is TGTGCCAGCAGCCTTGACGTCCTGACTTTC.

The sample holds many counts of this clonotype. The junction departs from the called germline gene at one end, perhaps through a read error. The chain links TRBV7-9 to TRBJ2-1, with 8 positions matching TRBD1. The CDR3 consists of 12 residues. Looked up from germline, CDR1 is SEHNR and CDR2 is FQNEAQ (reference sequence). Here the CDR3 DNA reads TGCGCCAGCAGCCCGGACAGGGATGAGCAGTTCTTC. Protein sequence: CASSPDRDEQFF. Full variable domain (rest looked up from reference TRBV7-9 and TRBJ2-1): DTGVSQNPRHKITKRGQNVTFRCDPISEHNRLYWYRQTLGQGPEFLTYFQNEAQLEKSRLLSDRFSAERPKGSFSTLEIQRTEQGDSAMYLCASSPDRDEQFFGPGTRLTVL.

This clonotype was seen ten or more times. The chain uses TRBV9 and TRBJ2-2; tentative D call: TRBD1 (5 bases). CDR1 and CDR2 (germline): SGDLS, YYNGEE. There are 15 residues in the CDR3. V lost 3 bases, J lost 3 bases, and 12 bases lay in between. In DNA form, the CDR3 reads TGTGCCAGCAGCGCTCCGACGACAGACACCGGGGAGCTGTTTTTT. This sequence encodes CASSAPTTDTGELFF.

The chain combines TRBV9 with TRBJ1-3, with TRBD1 identical over 8 bases. V gave up 5 bases and J gave up 0 bases; unmatched junction bases: 7. The germline gives CDR1 SGDLS, CDR2 YYNGEE. The CDR3 length is 16 residues. CDR3 DNA sequence: TGTGCCAGCAGTTCCGGGACAGGCAACTCTGGAAACACCATATATTTT. Translation: CASSSGTGNSGNTIYF.

About this clonotype: Germline is not matched at one junction end, which may reflect a read error. The chain couples TRBV6-1 to TRBJ2-7; 8 positions match TRBD1. Germline V gene lookup returns CDR1 MNHNS and CDR2 SASEGT. This CDR3 is 13 amino acids long. CDR3 loop: CASRTDRGEELYF. DNA of the CDR3: TGTGCCAGCAGAACCGACAGGGGAGAGGAGCTGTACTTC.

This chain links TRBV5-1 with TRBJ1-1; 7 bases map to TRBD1. Germline assignment: CDR1 SGHRS and CDR2 YFSETQ. V shed 1 base, J shed 0 bases, and the junction held 6 bases outside the gene matches. The CDR3 spans 16 residues. CDR3 nucleotides: TGCGCCAGCAGCTTGAGAGGGGGCACCATGAACACTGAAGCTTTCTTT. Translating gives CASSLRGGTMNTEAFF.

This clonotype was counted at least ten times. The J gene is TRBJ2-7, the V gene TRBV28; 7 bases align to TRBD2. The J segment lost 3 bases and the V segment lost 2 bases, leaving 4 bases of the junction unmatched. The CDR3 sequence is 14 residues long. The germline V gene has CDR1 MDHEN and CDR2 SYDVKM. CDR3 sequence (DNA): TGTGCCAGCAGTTTAAACCCGGGGGGCTACGAGCAGTACTTC. Its translation: CASSLNPGGYEQYF.

V and J are TRBV20-1 and TRBJ1-6, with D unclear. V dropped 1 base and J dropped 2 bases, with 9 bases sitting between them. This CDR3 has 15 amino acids. CDR1 and CDR2 from the germline V gene are DFQATT and SNEGSKA (reference sequence). CDR3 residues: CSARAAETYNSPLHF. The DNA for the CDR3 is TGCAGTGCTAGAGCGGCAGAGACCTATAATTCACCCCTCCACTTT.

The chain carries TRBV6-1 and TRBJ1-2, with D unclear. Trimming removed 7 bases at V and 4 bases at J, with 13 bases between. The CDR3 is made up of 13 amino acids. Germline-derived CDR1 and CDR2 are MNHNS and SASEGT. The CDR3 nucleotides are TGTGCCAGCATCGAACGGGGTGTCTATGGCTACACCTTC. Its translation: CASIERGVYGYTF.

The rearrangement joins TRBV10-3 to TRBJ2-7, with 11 positions matching TRBD2. Trimming took 8 bases from V and 4 from J; bases not matched to a gene: 7. The germline V gene has CDR1 ENHRY and CDR2 SYGVKD. The CDR3 runs 14 residues. CDR3 sequence (DNA): TGTGCCATCTCGTCGACTAGCGGGAAATACGAGCAGTACTTC. Protein: CAISSTSGKYEQYF.

This clonotype was seen repeatedly, ten times or more. V gene TRBV29-1 combines with J gene TRBJ2-7; 7 bases match TRBD1. Trimming removed 4 bases from V and 3 bases from J; junction bases left unmatched: 6. The CDR3 contains 13 residues. The germline gives CDR1 SQVTM, CDR2 ANQGSEA. CDR3 DNA sequence: TGCAGCGTTGGACCCCGGGACAGCTACGAGCAGTACTTC. Protein product: CSVGPRDSYEQYF.

The chain has TRBV5-1 and TRBJ2-1; 10 bases line up with TRBD1. The CDR3 totals 17 residues. V trimming: 4 bases; J trimming: 4 bases; junction bases outside the gene matches: 11. Germline CDR1 is SGHRS and CDR2 is YFSETQ. CDR3 nucleotides: TGCGCCAGCAGCGCGCGGAGAGGGACAGGGGAGTACAATGAGCAGTTCTTC. Translated: CASSARRGTGEYNEQFF.

Turning to this clonotype: One junction end disagrees with the germline gene, perhaps due to a read error. The chain joins TRBV2 to TRBJ1-5; tentatively, D is TRBD1 (6 bases). CDR1 and CDR2 from the germline V gene are SNHLY and FYNNEI. This CDR3 spans 14 amino acids. This CDR3 reads CASSPTGFSKPQQF. The CDR3 region has the DNA TGTGCCAGCAGTCCCACAGGGTTCAGCAAGCCCCAGCAGTTT.

This clonotype was counted many times. This chain links TRBV6-2 or TRBV6-3 with TRBJ2-7; 7 positions agree with TRBD2. V shed 3 bases and J 3 bases; nucleotides not matched to a gene: 14. This CDR3 has 17 residues. Germline V gives CDR1 MNHEY, CDR2 SVGEGT. CDR3 DNA sequence: TGTGCCAGCAGTTATTTCCATCTAGCGGAGCTAGACTACGAGCAGTACTTC. This codes for CASSYFHLAELDYEQYF.

The CDR3 here is CASIDRVGNTEQYF. The CDR3 bases are TGTGCCAGCATCGACCGGGTGGGGAACACCGAGCAGTACTTC. The J gene is TRBJ2-7, the V gene TRBV7-9, with no clear D. Per the germline V gene, CDR1 is SEHNR and CDR2 is FQNEAQ (reference sequence). Trimming left V 7 bases short and J 6 bases short, with 19 bases between. The CDR3 contains 14 residues.

This chain uses TRBV7-6 with TRBJ2-7; 9 nucleotides line up with TRBD2. Germline assignment: CDR1 SGHVS and CDR2 FNYEAQ. CDR3 size: 16 residues. V shed 1 base, J shed 3 bases, and the junction held 7 bases outside the gene matches. The CDR3 DNA sequence: TGTGCCAGCAGCTTAGACGGGCGGGAGGGGATCTACGAGCAGTACTTC. This encodes CASSLDGREGIYEQYF.